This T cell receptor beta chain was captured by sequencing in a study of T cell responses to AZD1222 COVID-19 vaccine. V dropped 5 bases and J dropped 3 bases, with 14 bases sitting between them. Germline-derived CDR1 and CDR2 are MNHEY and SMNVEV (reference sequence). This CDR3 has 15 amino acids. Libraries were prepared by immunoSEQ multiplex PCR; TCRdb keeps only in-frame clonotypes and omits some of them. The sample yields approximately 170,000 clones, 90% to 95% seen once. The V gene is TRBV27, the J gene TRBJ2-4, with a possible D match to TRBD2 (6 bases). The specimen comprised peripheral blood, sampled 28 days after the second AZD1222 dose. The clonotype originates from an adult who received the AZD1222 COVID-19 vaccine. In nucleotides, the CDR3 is TGTGCCAGCAGTCCCTGGTTGGAGGGCAAAAACATTCAGTACTTC. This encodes CASSPWLEGKNIQYF.